This T cell receptor beta chain was identified in a study of spatial heterogeneity in lung cancer. Unique molecular identifiers, one per molecule, were present on every TCR cDNA molecule. MiXCR was run by TCRdb on the 5' RACE reads, yielding one entry per CDR3 protein. The sample lists 15,000 to 20,000 distinct CDR3 sequences, less than 8% occurring once. Findings and limits, study-wide: Mutation counts in tumors were tracked by counts of expanded intratumoral alpha and beta TCRs.

Time point meaning: sample taken at primary tumor resection. CDR1 and CDR2 (germline): ENHRY, SYGVKD. V was shortened by 10 bases and J by 5 bases, with 12 bases between the two germline ends. The CDR3 runs to 11 residues. By share, this clonotype counts as medium-sized. Its antigen is unidentified. The clonotype originates from a male donor with early-stage non-small cell lung cancer. V gene TRBV10-3 combines with J gene TRBJ2-7, with D possibly matching TRBD2 (5 bases). Sequenced material: lung tumor tissue, taken at surgery. The DNA of the CDR3 is TGTGCCACCCTCGGGCGGGACGAGCAGTACTTC. Protein product: CATLGRDEQYF.